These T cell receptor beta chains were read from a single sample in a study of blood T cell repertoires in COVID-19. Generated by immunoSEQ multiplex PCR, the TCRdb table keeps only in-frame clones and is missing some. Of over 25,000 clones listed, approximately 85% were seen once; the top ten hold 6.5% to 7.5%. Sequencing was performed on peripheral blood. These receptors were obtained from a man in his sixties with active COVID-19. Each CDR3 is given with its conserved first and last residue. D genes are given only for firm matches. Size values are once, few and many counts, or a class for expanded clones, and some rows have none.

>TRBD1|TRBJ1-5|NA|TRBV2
TGTGCCACTAGACAGGGTCAAAGCAATCAGCCCCAGCATTTT
CATRQGQSNQPQHF
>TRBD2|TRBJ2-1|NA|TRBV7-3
TGTGCCAGCAGCACCTCGCCCCTAGCGGGGGGGCGAAATGAGCAGTTCTTC
CASSTSPLAGGRNEQFF
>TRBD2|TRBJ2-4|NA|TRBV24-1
TGTGCCACCAGCGCCGGGGGGGCAGCCAAAAACATTCAGTACTTC
CATSAGGAAKNIQYF
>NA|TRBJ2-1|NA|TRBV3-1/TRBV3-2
TGTGCCAGCAGCCAAGAGTTTAGCGCTCTCGACAATGAGCAGTTCTTC
CASSQEFSALDNEQFF
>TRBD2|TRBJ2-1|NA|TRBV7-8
TGTGCCAGCAGCTTAATTGGCGGGAGGGAAGCCTACAATGAGCAGTTCTTC
CASSLIGGREAYNEQFF
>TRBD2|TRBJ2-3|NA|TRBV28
TGTGCCAGCAGTTTCCCTAGCGGATACACAGATACGCAGTATTTT
CASSFPSGYTDTQYF
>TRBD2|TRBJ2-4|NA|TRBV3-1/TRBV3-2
TGTGCCAGCAGCCTCCTTCTAGCGGGAGGCAACATTCAGTACTTC
CASSLLLAGGNIQYF
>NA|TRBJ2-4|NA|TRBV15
TGTGCCACCAGCAGAGAAGGGGTCAAAAACATTCAGTACTTC
CATSREGVKNIQYF
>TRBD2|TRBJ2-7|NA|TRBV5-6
TGTGCCAGCAGCCGGACTAGCGGTTTACAGCAGTACTTC
CASSRTSGLQQYF
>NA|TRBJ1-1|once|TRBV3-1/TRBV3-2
TGTGCCAGCAGCCAAGGGCCAGGGATGAACACTGAAGCTTTCTTT
CASSQGPGMNTEAFF
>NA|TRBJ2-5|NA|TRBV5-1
TGCGCCAGCAGTGGGAGCGGGGAGACCCAGTACTTC
CASSGSGETQYF
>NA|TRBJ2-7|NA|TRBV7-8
TGTGCCAGCAGCTCCTCTACCCCATACGAGCAGTACTTC
CASSSSTPYEQYF
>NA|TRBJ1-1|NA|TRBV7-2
TGTGCCAGCAGGAAGACTCAGAGTAACACTGAAGCTTTCTTT
CASRKTQSNTEAFF
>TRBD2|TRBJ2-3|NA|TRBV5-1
TGCGCCAGCCGCAAAGCGGGGGTGGGAGATACGCAGTATTTT
CASRKAGVGDTQYF
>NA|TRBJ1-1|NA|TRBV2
TGTGCCAGCAGTGCTCAGGGGAAGACTGAAGCTTTCTTT
CASSAQGKTEAFF
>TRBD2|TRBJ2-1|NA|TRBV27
TGTGCCAGCAATCCGCTCGGGACTAGCGGGAGAAATGAGCAGTTCTTC
CASNPLGTSGRNEQFF
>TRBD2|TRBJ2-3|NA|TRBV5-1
TGCGCCAGCAGCTTGGTGCCTGCGGGAGGTACAGATACGCAGTATTTT
CASSLVPAGGTDTQYF
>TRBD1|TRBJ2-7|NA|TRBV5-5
TGTGCCAGCAGCTCCGGGACAGGGGGATACGAGCAGTACTTC
CASSSGTGGYEQYF
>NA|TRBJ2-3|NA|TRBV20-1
TGCAGCGCTTACACAGATACGCAGTATTTT
CSAYTDTQYF
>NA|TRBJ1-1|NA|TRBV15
TGTGCCACCAGCAGTAGAGGGCTGAACACTGAAGCTTTCTTT
CATSSRGLNTEAFF
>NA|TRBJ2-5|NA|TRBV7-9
TGTGCCAGCAGCCTCCGGGAGGAGACCCAGTACTTC
CASSLREETQYF
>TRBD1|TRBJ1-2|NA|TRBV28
TGTGCCAGCAGTTTAGCTCGACAGGGGTATGGCTACACCTTC
CASSLARQGYGYTF
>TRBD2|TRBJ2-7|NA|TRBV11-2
TGTGCCAGCAGCCTACACTCAGCGGGATACAGCTCGTACGAGCAGTACTTC
CASSLHSAGYSSYEQYF
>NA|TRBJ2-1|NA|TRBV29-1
TGCAGCGTTTTAACGGTGGGAGATGAGCAGTTCTTC
CSVLTVGDEQFF
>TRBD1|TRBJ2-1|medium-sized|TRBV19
TGTGCCAGTAGTATAGATATCCCAGGGGGCACCCACAATGAGCAGTTCTTC
CASSIDIPGGTHNEQFF
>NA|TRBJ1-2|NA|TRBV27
TGTGCCAGCAGTCCTTACCCGCCGGATGCGGGGGGCTACACCTTC
CASSPYPPDAGGYTF
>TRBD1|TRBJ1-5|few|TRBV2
TGTGCCAGCAGCGCGAACGGACAGGGCGTCCAGCCCCAGCATTTT
CASSANGQGVQPQHF